The 18 T cell receptor beta chains in this list originate from one sample, sequenced in a study of T cell responses to AZD1222 COVID-19 vaccine. Assay: immunoSEQ multiplex PCR; the TCRdb copy retains only in-frame clones and omits some. This table has around 28,000 clones, around four fifths appearing once. This sample comprised peripheral blood, obtained on day 0 of AZD1222 vaccination. The receptors stem from an adult in good health.

This sequence joins TRBV20-1 and TRBJ1-2; D gene unclear. V was cut by 3 bases and J by 3 bases, with 11 bases left in between. Per the germline V gene, CDR1 is DFQATT and CDR2 is SNEGSKA (reference sequence). CDR3 size: 13 residues. CDR3 residues: CSASLGRDYGYTF. CDR3 coding DNA: TGCAGTGCTAGTTTAGGGAGAGACTATGGCTACACCTTC.

This rearrangement joins TRBV6-2 or TRBV6-3 to TRBJ1-1; D uncertain. Germline V gene sequence: CDR1 MNHEY, CDR2 SVGEGT. With 0 bases removed from V and 5 bases from J, the gap between germline ends came to 13 bases. CDR3 length equals 15 residues. This CDR3 reads CASSYSAGIRTEAFF. The DNA for the CDR3 is TGTGCCAGCAGTTACTCCGCAGGTATAAGGACTGAAGCTTTCTTT.

V and J are TRBV19 and TRBJ2-7, with D tentatively TRBD1 (6 bases). The CDR3 is 15 residues long. Germline CDR1 LNHDA, CDR2 SQIVND (reference sequence). The V end lost 1 base, the J end lost 0 bases, and 10 bases lay between the germline ends. The CDR3 DNA follows: TGTGCCAGTAGTATAGCCCAGGGGAGCTCCTACGAGCAGTACTTC. This translates into CASSIAQGSSYEQYF.

This chain links TRBV28 with TRBJ1-3, with no clear D. Trimming removed 6 bases from V and 0 bases from J, with 3 bases in between. This CDR3 region has 12 residues. Germline CDR1 reads MDHEN; CDR2 reads SYDVKM. CDR3: CASRFSGNTIYF. The CDR3 DNA is TGTGCCAGCAGATTCTCTGGAAACACCATATATTTT.

Comment on this clone: This same CDR3 is encoded by further DNA sequences in the sample. DNA for the CDR3: TGTGCCAGTAGTCCCGGACAGGGTTGGACTGAAGCTTTCTTT. This encodes CASSPGQGWTEAFF. The rearrangement links TRBV19 to TRBJ1-1; 8 bases match TRBD1. V gave up 5 bases and J gave up 5 bases; unmatched junction bases: 7. The germline gives CDR1 LNHDA, CDR2 SQIVND (reference sequence). There are 14 residues in the CDR3.

The genes are TRBV19 and TRBJ1-5, with TRBD1 as a possible D gene (6 bases). CDR1 is LNHDA and CDR2 is SQIVND in the germline V gene (reference sequence). Trimming took 4 bases from V and 2 from J, leaving 21 bases between them. The CDR3 contains 18 residues. The CDR3 loop is CASSRQGRSELGNQPQHF. As DNA, the CDR3 is TGTGCCAGTAGTAGGCAGGGGCGTAGTGAATTGGGCAATCAGCCCCAGCATTTT.

This chain connects TRBV6-6 to TRBJ2-7, with 11 bases aligning to TRBD1. This CDR3 is 14 amino acids long. Germline CDR1 MNHNY, CDR2 SVGAGI (reference sequence). After removal of 7 bases from V and 7 bases from J, the junction contained 9 bases not matched to a gene. CDR3 loop: CASTRDRGAGEQYF. The CDR3 DNA follows: TGTGCCAGCACTAGGGACAGGGGGGCAGGAGAGCAGTACTTC.

The chain couples TRBV9 to TRBJ2-3, with 8 bases lining up with TRBD1. V lost 4 bases to trimming and J lost 2 bases; unmatched junction nucleotides: 6. Germline V lookup: CDR1 SGDLS, CDR2 YYNGEE. The CDR3 sequence is 15 residues long. As DNA, the CDR3 is TGTGCCAGCAGCCTCCGGACAGGGCACACAGATACGCAGTATTTT. It is translated as CASSLRTGHTDTQYF.

In DNA, the CDR3 is TGTGCCAGTAGCTCTATTGGGCCGGCCATTAGGGCCCAGTACTTC. Translating it yields CASSSIGPAIRAQYF. The chain recombines TRBV19 with TRBJ2-5; D is ambiguous. Germline loops: CDR1 LNHDA, CDR2 SQIVND (reference sequence). The length of the CDR3 is 15 residues. The V gene lost 6 bases and the J gene lost 9 bases, with 23 bases spanning the gap.

This chain uses TRBV7-3 with TRBJ2-7, with TRBD2 matching over 16 bases. J lost 3 bases, V lost 1 base, and 18 bases had no gene match. CDR1 is SGHTA, CDR2 FQGTGA, per germline. CDR3 length: 22 amino acids. The CDR3 reads CASSLNNHGTSGRVHQVYEQYV. Here the CDR3 DNA reads TGTGCCAGCAGCTTAAACAACCACGGGACTAGCGGGAGGGTCCATCAAGTCTACGAGCAGTACGTC.

About this clone: Additional DNA sequences in this sample encode the identical CDR3. The rearrangement joins TRBV3-1 (or the pseudogene TRBV3-2) to TRBJ2-1; D is unclear. The CDR3 sequence is 13 residues long. Trimming stripped 1 base from V and 2 bases from J, with 3 bases between. Germline CDR1 reads LGHDT; CDR2 reads YNNKEL (reference sequence). The CDR3 is CASSQGTYNEQFF. As DNA, the CDR3 is TGTGCCAGCAGCCAAGGGACCTACAATGAGCAGTTCTTC.

This chain connects TRBV7-2 to TRBJ2-1; 8 positions agree with TRBD2. Losses at the gene ends were 5 bases for V and 8 bases for J; bases not matched to a gene: 8. The CDR3 sequence is 14 residues long. Germline V CDR1 and CDR2: SGHTA, FQGNSA. CDR3 loop: CASSVGLARDEQFF. Here the CDR3 DNA reads TGTGCCAGCAGCGTCGGACTAGCCAGGGATGAGCAGTTCTTC.

This clone was picked up one time. The chain carries TRBV7-8 and TRBJ2-7; the D call may be TRBD1 or TRBD2 (5 bases each). The V gene's germline CDR1 is SGHVS and CDR2 FQNEAQ. The CDR3 consists of 16 residues. Trimming took 4 bases from V and 2 from J, leaving 18 bases between them. In DNA form, the CDR3 reads TGTGCCAGCAGCTCTGATGCCGGGACCACCACCTACGAGCAGTACGTC. Protein sequence: CASSSDAGTTTYEQYV.

This chain uses TRBV6-5 with TRBJ1-1; 8 bases line up with TRBD1. Trimming cost V 6 bases and J 0 bases; bases outside gene matches: 3. Germline values: CDR1 MNHEY, CDR2 SVGAGI. This CDR3 spans 14 amino acids. The CDR3 loop is CASRTRGLNTEAFF. For the CDR3, the DNA is TGTGCCAGCAGAACCAGGGGGCTGAACACTGAAGCTTTCTTT.

This sequence joins TRBV3-1 (or the pseudogene TRBV3-2) and TRBJ1-1; the D gene is possibly TRBD1 (6 bases). V was trimmed by 4 bases and J by 7 bases, leaving 19 bases between them. CDR3 length: 15 amino acids. Germline V lookup: CDR1 LGHDT, CDR2 YNNKEL (reference sequence). The DNA of the CDR3 is TGTGCCAGCAGCCTATCTGGGGGGGGCGATGGTGAAGCTTTCTTT. It is translated as CASSLSGGGDGEAFF.

The genes are TRBV5-1 and TRBJ1-2; D gene uncertain. The CDR3 covers 12 residues. V was cut by 6 bases and J by 8 bases, with 14 bases left in between. The germline V gene encodes CDR1 SGHRS and CDR2 YFSETQ. The CDR3 DNA reads as TGCGCCAGCAAAAGGGCCTCGGGGGGCTACACCTTC. It is translated as CASKRASGGYTF.

The V gene is TRBV18, the J gene TRBJ1-1; possibly TRBD1 for D (5 bases). Germline V gives CDR1 KGHSH, CDR2 LQKENI. The CDR3 totals 14 residues. Deletions cut 3 bases from V and 1 base from J, with 9 bases between. CDR3: CASSPSQGNTEAFF. The DNA for the CDR3 is TGTGCCAGCTCACCTTCCCAGGGGAACACTGAAGCTTTCTTT.

The CDR3 DNA follows: TGTGCCAGTACCACAACCGGACGCGGTGAAAAACTGTTTTTT. Translating it yields CASTTTGRGEKLFF. The rearrangement joins TRBV19 to TRBJ1-4; D is uncertain. Per the germline V gene, CDR1 is LNHDA and CDR2 is SQIVND (reference sequence). The length of the CDR3 is 14 residues. Trimming took 7 bases from V and 7 from J, leaving 16 bases between them.